These 18 T cell receptor beta chains came from one sample sequenced in a study of control samples from healthy donors and cancer patients. Measured with immunoSEQ multiplex PCR; TCRdb has only the in-frame clones, and not every one. The top ten clones hold under 35% of a sample with about 24,000 clones, 83% of them seen once. Input material: PBMCs. The receptor set was obtained from a man in his fifties or sixties with head and neck cancer.

In DNA form, the CDR3 reads TGTGCCAGCAGCTTAGATCGAGGGGCTAGCGGGAGGAGCTCCTACAATGAGCAGTTCTTC. Protein product: CASSLDRGASGRSSYNEQFF. The rearrangement joins TRBV11-2 to TRBJ2-1, with 11 positions matching TRBD2. Germline assignment: CDR1 SGHAT and CDR2 FQNNGV. The CDR3 runs 20 residues. J was trimmed by 0 bases and V by 0 bases; bases with no gene match: 10.

This chain links TRBV5-1 with TRBJ1-2, with 9 bases matching TRBD1. Germline values: CDR1 SGHRS, CDR2 YFSETQ. This CDR3 is built from 13 residues. V dropped 4 bases and J dropped 6; count of bases not matched to a gene: 4. In nucleotides, the CDR3 is TGCGCCAGCAGCCTAGGGACAGGGAATGGCTACACCTTC. This codes for CASSLGTGNGYTF. Based on the CDR3 plus reference TRBV5-1 and TRBJ1-2, the full variable domain is KAGVTQTPRYLIKTRGQQVTLSCSPISGHRSVSWYQQTPGQGLQFLFEYFSETQRNKGNFPGRFSGRQFSNSRSEMNVSTLELGDSALYLCASSLGTGNGYTFGSGTRLTVV.

The chain recombines TRBV4-1 with TRBJ2-3, with 12 bases identical to TRBD2. Per the germline V gene, CDR1 is MGHRA and CDR2 is YSYEKL. CDR3 length equals 17 residues. Germline trimming cut 4 bases from V and 2 bases from J; bases unmatched to any gene: 7. CDR3 sequence reads: CASSRSGLAGPTDTQYF. As DNA, the CDR3 is TGCGCCAGCAGCCGGTCCGGACTAGCGGGACCCACAGATACGCAGTATTTT.

This clone was recorded a few times. The chain links TRBV29-1 to TRBJ1-1; tentative D call: TRBD1 (5 bases). V lost 7 bases to trimming and J lost 3 bases, with 18 bases between them. The CDR3 sequence is 14 residues long. Germline V gene lookup returns CDR1 SQVTM and CDR2 ANQGSEA. The CDR3 region has the DNA TGCAGCGCTGCTGGAGGGGCCGCGGACACTGAAGCTTTCTTT. This gives the protein CSAAGGAADTEAFF. The full variable domain, with the rest looked up from reference TRBV29-1 and TRBJ1-1, is SAVISQKPSRDICQRGTSLTIQCQVDSQVTMMFWYRQQPGQSLTLIATANQGSEATYESGFVIDKFPISRPNLTFSTLTVSNMSPEDSSIYLCSAAGGAADTEAFFGQGTRLTVV.

The chain employs TRBV5-1 and TRBJ1-1; 9 bases are a match to TRBD1. Germline V gene lookup returns CDR1 SGHRS and CDR2 YFSETQ. V shed 0 bases, J shed 0 bases, and the junction held 15 bases outside the gene matches. There are 20 residues in the CDR3. Here the CDR3 DNA reads TGCGCCAGCAGCTTGGCGGGACAGGGATCACCAACTTGGATGAACACTGAAGCTTTCTTT. Its translation is CASSLAGQGSPTWMNTEAFF.

J is TRBJ1-5 and V is TRBV5-8, with a tentative D call TRBD1 (5 bases). Germline V CDR1 and CDR2: SGHTS, YDEGEE. The CDR3 is 15 amino acids. The V gene lost 2 bases and the J gene lost 7 bases, with 16 bases spanning the gap. CDR3 region: CASSLRGQGWQPQHF. The CDR3 coding sequence is TGTGCCAGCAGCTTAAGGGGCCAGGGTTGGCAGCCCCAGCATTTT.

This chain connects TRBV11-3 to TRBJ2-5; D possibly corresponds to TRBD2 (6 bases). This CDR3 region has 15 residues. Germline CDR1 reads SGHNT; CDR2 reads YENEEA. The V and J ends lost 5 bases and 5 bases respectively, with 18 bases between them. As DNA, the CDR3 is TGTGCCAGCAGCCCCCCCGGGGGTGAGGGGGAGACCCAGTACTTC. It translates to CASSPPGGEGETQYF.

The chain combines TRBV6-5 with TRBJ2-7; 12 bases map to TRBD2. The CDR3 is 16 amino acids. V shed 4 bases and J 0 bases; nucleotides not matched to a gene: 4. Germline V gene data show CDR1 as MNHEY and CDR2 as SVGAGI. As DNA, the CDR3 is TGTGCCAGCAGTTCACCGGGACTAGCGGGCTCCTACGAGCAGTACTTC. The encoded protein is CASSSPGLAGSYEQYF.

V gene TRBV3-1 (or the pseudogene TRBV3-2) combines with J gene TRBJ2-2, with 12 bases identical to TRBD2. This CDR3 spans 18 amino acids. Germline CDR1 is LGHDT and CDR2 is YNNKEL (reference sequence). The V segment lost 2 bases and the J segment 4 bases; nucleotides outside the gene matches: 8. Written as DNA, the CDR3 is TGTGCCAGCAGCCAACCTAGCGGGGGGGCCGATGTCACCGGGGAGCTGTTTTTT. It is translated as CASSQPSGGADVTGELFF.

The gene calls are TRBV29-1 and TRBJ1-1; a weak D match, TRBD1 (6 bases). This CDR3 has 15 residues. Trimming cost V 3 bases and J 1 base, with 15 bases left between them. Looked up from germline, CDR1 is SQVTM and CDR2 is ANQGSEA. CDR3 bases: TGCAGCGTTGATGTAACCAGGGGAAGGAACACTGAAGCTTTCTTT. Residues: CSVDVTRGRNTEAFF.

This clone has a handful of counts. The gene calls are TRBV6-4 and TRBJ2-2; D gene uncertain. There are 14 residues in the CDR3. Per germline, CDR1 MRHNA and CDR2 SNTAGT. Trimming took 7 bases from V and 4 from J, leaving 13 bases between them. This chain's CDR3 is CASTAAPGTGELFF. The CDR3 DNA sequence: TGTGCCAGCACGGCCGCCCCGGGCACCGGGGAGCTGTTTTTT.

This chain uses TRBV28 with TRBJ2-7; 10 bases are a match to TRBD1. CDR3 size: 15 residues. Germline CDR1 MDHEN, CDR2 SYDVKM. V shed 4 bases and J 2 bases; nucleotides not matched to a gene: 5. The CDR3 loop reads CASSYGQGGTYEQYF. The CDR3 DNA reads TGTGCCAGCAGTTACGGACAGGGGGGCACCTACGAGCAGTACTTC. Combining the CDR3 with reference TRBV28 and TRBJ2-7 gives the whole variable domain DVKVTQSSRYLVKRTGEKVFLECVQDMDHENMFWYRQDPGLGLRLIYFSYDVKMKEKGDIPEGYSVSREKKERFSLILESASTNQTSMYLCASSYGQGGTYEQYFGPGTRLTVT.

The chain employs TRBV7-9 and TRBJ2-5, with 14 positions matching TRBD2. The CDR3 runs 22 residues. The V segment lost 5 bases and the J segment 1 base; nucleotides outside the gene matches: 21. Germline CDR1 is SEHNR and CDR2 is FQNEAQ (reference sequence). The CDR3 spells CASSTLSSGLAGEGRLQETQYF. The CDR3 DNA is TGTGCCAGCAGCACCCTAAGTTCGGGACTAGCGGGAGAGGGGCGCCTCCAAGAGACCCAGTACTTC.

The gene calls are TRBV28 and TRBJ1-4, with D tentatively TRBD1 (6 bases). Germline assignment: CDR1 MDHEN and CDR2 SYDVKM. CDR3 length: 16 residues. The V end lost 2 bases, the J end lost 6 bases, and 16 bases lay between the germline ends. The CDR3 loop is CASSLTPRGQDEKLFF. DNA for the CDR3: TGTGCCAGCAGTTTAACTCCTCGGGGGCAAGATGAAAAACTGTTTTTT. Full variable domain (missing parts from reference TRBV28 and TRBJ1-4): DVKVTQSSRYLVKRTGEKVFLECVQDMDHENMFWYRQDPGLGLRLIYFSYDVKMKEKGDIPEGYSVSREKKERFSLILESASTNQTSMYLCASSLTPRGQDEKLFFGSGTQLSVL.

The genes are TRBV5-4 and TRBJ2-3; 8 nucleotides align to TRBD2. V dropped 3 bases and J dropped 2; count of bases not matched to a gene: 5. The CDR3 has 15 residues. Germline loops: CDR1 SGHNT, CDR2 YYREEE (reference sequence). CDR3 DNA: TGTGCCAGCAGCTGGGGACTAGAGTCCACAGATACGCAGTATTTT. Translated, it gives CASSWGLESTDTQYF.

V usage is TRBV29-1 and J usage is TRBJ1-1; 7 bases match TRBD1. The CDR3 consists of 13 residues. Trimming cost V 7 bases and J 6 bases; bases outside gene matches: 11. Germline V lookup: CDR1 SQVTM, CDR2 ANQGSEA. DNA of the CDR3: TGCAGCGCCCCCGAACAGGGGACCCCTGAAGCTTTCTTT. Its protein is CSAPEQGTPEAFF.

The rearrangement joins TRBV28 to TRBJ2-7; possibly TRBD2 for D (6 bases). The CDR3 is made up of 14 amino acids. Deletions cut 3 bases from V and 2 bases from J, with 11 bases between. Per the germline V gene, CDR1 is MDHEN and CDR2 is SYDVKM. CDR3 sequence reads: CASSFPGGAYEQYF. The CDR3 nucleotides are TGTGCCAGCAGTTTCCCCGGGGGAGCCTACGAGCAGTACTTC.

This clone occurred a few times. The chain combines TRBV9 with TRBJ2-2; no definite D call. Per germline, CDR1 SGDLS and CDR2 YYNGEE. The CDR3 is 12 residues long. The ends were cut back, 2 bases at V and 6 bases at J, with 5 bases in the middle. CDR3 protein: CASSVEPGELFF. In DNA form, the CDR3 reads TGTGCCAGCAGCGTCGAGCCCGGGGAGCTGTTTTTT.